The rows below give T cell receptor beta chains drawn from one sample of a study of T cell clones after liver transplantation. Libraries were prepared by immunoSEQ multiplex PCR; TCRdb keeps only in-frame clonotypes and omits some of them. The sample yields approximately 25,000 clones, approximately 68% seen once. The sequenced sample was CD4+ T cells from blood, obtained before liver transplant. The receptors come from a human donor who received a liver transplant. CDR3s include the opening cysteine and the closing phenylalanine or tryptophan. A D gene is named only where the DNA matches it firmly. Clone sizes are given selectively: once, few, many, or a class where the clone is expanded.

NA,TRBJ2-7,TRBD1,TRBV6-1,CASSPGQGVSHEQYF,TGTGCCAGCAGCCCCGGACAGGGGGTTTCCCACGAGCAGTACTTC
few,TRBJ1-1,TRBD1,TRBV7-9,CASSFDRGAMNTEAFF,TGTGCCAGCAGCTTTGACAGGGGGGCCATGAACACTGAAGCTTTCTTT
few,TRBJ1-5,NA,TRBV6-5,CASTKVLHSNQPQHF,TGTGCCAGCACCAAAGTTTTGCATAGCAATCAGCCCCAGCATTTT
NA,TRBJ1-5,NA,TRBV6-5,CASRGRQVLNQPQHF,TGTGCCAGCAGGGGCAGACAGGTTCTTAATCAGCCCCAGCATTTT
few,TRBJ1-1,NA,TRBV21-1,CASTQRGLSTEAFF,TGTGCCAGCACCCAACGTGGGTTGAGCACTGAAGCTTTCTTT
once,TRBJ1-5,NA,TRBV7-8,CASSGSQGDTSNQPQHF,TGTGCCAGCAGCGGATCACAGGGCGACACTAGCAATCAGCCCCAGCATTTT
NA,TRBJ2-3,TRBD2,TRBV29-1,CSVGGLAGGMQYF,TGCAGCGTTGGAGGACTAGCGGGGGGGATGCAGTATTTT
few,TRBJ1-5,NA,TRBV19,CASIFRGSMNQPQHF,TGTGCCAGTATATTTAGGGGGTCGATGAATCAGCCCCAGCATTTT
NA,TRBJ2-2,TRBD1,TRBV2,CASSETGALFF,TGTGCCAGCAGTGAGACAGGGGCGCTGTTTTTT
NA,TRBJ2-1,TRBD1,TRBV28,CASSFLGQGTSEQFF,TGTGCCAGCAGTTTTTTGGGACAGGGGACATCGGAGCAGTTCTTC
few,TRBJ2-4,NA,TRBV10-2,CASSLPGENIQYF,TGCGCCAGCAGTTTGCCAGGGGAGAACATTCAGTACTTC
NA,TRBJ1-2,TRBD1,TRBV5-1,CASLPGQGAHYGYTF,TGCGCCAGTCTTCCGGGACAGGGGGCGCACTATGGCTACACCTTC
few,TRBJ1-6,NA,TRBV30,CAWRSEAGPGSPLHF,TGTGCCTGGAGGTCGGAGGCAGGACCAGGTTCACCCCTCCACTTT
NA,TRBJ2-1,NA,TRBV7-8,CASSQDNPVATQFF,TGTGCCAGCAGCCAAGACAACCCAGTAGCTACGCAGTTCTTC
few,TRBJ1-3,NA,TRBV19,CASTQFGPGAGNTIYF,TGTGCCAGTACCCAGTTTGGTCCGGGGGCTGGAAACACCATATATTTT
NA,TRBJ1-2,TRBD1,TRBV25-1,CANSKGALGYTF,TGTGCCAACAGTAAGGGGGCGCTTGGCTACACCTTC
NA,TRBJ1-5,NA,TRBV19,CASSIVSQNQPQHF,TGTGCCAGTAGTATAGTAAGTCAAAATCAGCCCCAGCATTTT
NA,TRBJ2-1,NA,TRBV23-1,CASRSWDEQFF,TGCGCCAGCAGATCCTGGGATGAGCAGTTCTTC
NA,TRBJ2-5,TRBD1,TRBV7-8,CASSTGQVKETQYF,TGTGCCAGCAGCACGGGACAGGTCAAAGAGACCCAGTACTTC
NA,TRBJ2-3,NA,TRBV7-2,CASSSGLLSTDTQYF,TGTGCCAGCAGCTCCGGGCTACTCAGCACAGATACGCAGTATTTT
NA,TRBJ2-1,TRBD2,TRBV5-1,CASSLDGLAGVNEQFF,TGCGCCAGCAGCTTGGATGGACTAGCGGGAGTTAATGAGCAGTTCTTC
NA,TRBJ2-1,TRBD1,TRBV28,CASPPQGAHLMNEQFF,TGTGCCAGCCCCCCACAGGGGGCGCATCTTATGAATGAGCAGTTCTTC
few,TRBJ2-7,NA,TRBV7-2,CAERVSYEQYF,TGTGCCGAGCGCGTCTCCTACGAGCAGTACTTC
NA,TRBJ2-5,TRBD1,TRBV19,CASSTTGAETQYF,TGTGCCAGTAGTACAACAGGGGCAGAGACCCAGTACTTC
medium-sized,TRBJ1-3,TRBD1,TRBV11-3,CASSPGQGPGNTIYF,TGTGCCAGCAGCCCCGGACAGGGCCCTGGAAACACCATATATTTT
NA,TRBJ1-4,TRBD1,TRBV7-9,CASSLETPGQVASEEKLFF,TGTGCCAGCAGCTTAGAAACACCGGGACAGGTGGCCTCCGAGGAAAAACTGTTTTTT
NA,TRBJ1-1,NA,TRBV6-5,CASSYVRVDTEAFF,TGTGCCAGCAGTTACGTGAGAGTCGACACTGAAGCTTTCTTT
NA,TRBJ2-1,NA,TRBV30,CAWSVGSTPSNEQFF,TGTGCCTGGAGTGTAGGTAGTACCCCTTCCAATGAGCAGTTCTTC
NA,TRBJ1-5,TRBD1,TRBV28,CASSSPGQGFQPQHF,TGTGCCAGCAGTTCCCCGGGACAGGGTTTTCAGCCCCAGCATTTT
few,TRBJ1-1,NA,TRBV7-2,CASSPGQGLNAFF,TGTGCCAGCAGCCCCGGACAAGGGTTGAACGCTTTCTTT
NA,TRBJ2-7,TRBD1,TRBV5-8,CASSWDRAYEQYF,TGTGCCAGCAGCTGGGACAGGGCCTACGAGCAGTACTTC
NA,TRBJ1-1,TRBD1,TRBV28,CASSMGQGMSFF,TGTGCCAGCAGCATGGGACAGGGGATGTCTTTCTTT
NA,TRBJ2-1,NA,TRBV18,CASSPGAARNEQFF,TGTGCCAGCTCACCGGGGGCCGCACGGAATGAGCAGTTCTTC
NA,TRBJ2-1,NA,TRBV11-3,CASSFDRSYNEQFF,TGTGCCAGCAGTTTCGACCGCTCCTACAATGAGCAGTTCTTC
NA,TRBJ1-2,TRBD1,TRBV29-1,CSVARDREDGYTF,TGCAGCGTTGCCCGGGACAGGGAGGATGGCTACACCTTC
NA,TRBJ1-2,NA,TRBV28,CASRAGVTYGYTF,TGTGCCAGCAGAGCAGGGGTCACCTATGGCTACACCTTC
NA,TRBJ1-2,TRBD1,TRBV2,CASSDQVQGARYGYTF,TGTGCCAGCAGTGACCAAGTTCAGGGGGCTCGCTATGGCTACACCTTC
once,TRBJ2-1,TRBD1,TRBV28,CASSVDRGGDEQFF,TGTGCCAGCAGTGTCGACAGGGGCGGGGATGAGCAGTTCTTC
NA,TRBJ2-7,TRBD1,TRBV19,CASSPGTGGGTYEQYF,TGTGCCAGTAGTCCCGGGACAGGGGGGGGTACGTACGAGCAGTACTTC
NA,TRBJ1-5,TRBD1,TRBV2,CASSGGGINQPQHF,TGTGCCAGCAGTGGAGGGGGCATCAATCAGCCCCAGCATTTT
NA,TRBJ2-1,TRBD2,TRBV5-6,CASSLVLAGGPDNEQFF,TGTGCCAGCAGCTTGGTATTGGCGGGGGGGCCGGACAATGAGCAGTTCTTC
NA,TRBJ1-5,NA,TRBV29-1,CSVSDYNQPQHF,TGCAGCGTTTCCGATTATAATCAGCCCCAGCATTTT
once,TRBJ2-2,TRBD1,TRBV7-7,CASSLVPGGQLTKTNTGELFF,TGTGCCAGCAGCTTAGTCCCAGGGGGCCAGCTAACCAAAACGAACACCGGGGAGCTGTTTTTT
NA,TRBJ1-1,NA,TRBV11-2,CASSVQGGSTEAFF,TGTGCCAGCAGCGTGCAGGGCGGGAGCACTGAAGCTTTCTTT
NA,TRBJ2-1,NA,TRBV10-1,CASSELVTGHSSYNEQFF,TGCGCCAGCAGTGAGTTGGTCACGGGACATAGCTCCTACAATGAGCAGTTCTTC
NA,TRBJ2-7,NA,TRBV5-6,CASSLVHDRSTYEQYF,TGTGCCAGCAGCTTGGTCCACGACAGATCAACCTACGAGCAGTACTTC
NA,TRBJ1-1,TRBD1,TRBV9,CASSPMGGQSEAFF,TGTGCCAGCAGCCCAATGGGGGGACAGTCTGAAGCTTTCTTT
once,TRBJ1-1,NA,TRBV11-3,CASSASFLGSLNTEAFF,TGTGCCAGCAGCGCGAGCTTTCTTGGGTCCTTGAACACTGAAGCTTTCTTT
NA,TRBJ2-3,NA,TRBV21-1,CASSNLRGGAHPTDTQYF,TGTGCCAGCAGCAATCTCCGCGGGGGGGCCCACCCGACAGATACGCAGTATTTT
NA,TRBJ2-1,NA,TRBV5-1,CASSLGPGSSYNEQFF,TGCGCCAGCAGCTTGGGTCCGGGGAGCTCCTACAATGAGCAGTTCTTC
NA,TRBJ2-1,TRBD2,TRBV27,CASSLYAGGIDTNEQFF,TGTGCCAGCAGTTTATACGCGGGAGGGATCGACACTAATGAGCAGTTCTTC
NA,TRBJ1-4,NA,TRBV4-3,CASSQGNSELEKLFF,TGCGCCAGCAGCCAAGGGAATTCAGAGCTAGAAAAACTGTTTTTT
NA,TRBJ1-6,TRBD1,TRBV6-1,CASREQGAYNSPLHF,TGTGCCAGCAGAGAACAGGGGGCTTATAATTCACCCCTCCACTTT
NA,TRBJ2-2,NA,TRBV6-1,CASGSGESFRELFF,TGTGCCAGCGGTTCGGGTGAGAGTTTTCGGGAGCTGTTTTTT
NA,TRBJ1-1,NA,TRBV9,CASSVTQGTEAFF,TGTGCCAGCAGCGTAACCCAGGGCACTGAAGCTTTCTTT
NA,TRBJ1-2,NA,TRBV7-2,CASSPAGDSNYGYTF,TGTGCCAGCAGCCCCGCGGGAGACAGTAACTATGGCTACACCTTC
NA,TRBJ2-3,TRBD1,TRBV7-2,CASSPDRGRDTQYF,TGTGCCAGCAGCCCCGACAGGGGGAGGGATACGCAGTATTTT
NA,TRBJ2-1,TRBD2,TRBV2,CASSEEAGGPRFF,TGTGCCAGCAGTGAGGAAGCGGGGGGCCCTCGGTTCTTC
NA,TRBJ2-3,NA,TRBV19,CASRLDSTDTQYF,TGTGCCAGCAGACTAGATAGCACAGATACGCAGTATTTT
NA,TRBJ2-1,NA,TRBV4-2,CASSLDNEQFF,TGTGCCAGCAGTCTAGACAATGAGCAGTTCTTC